A selection of T cell receptor beta chains follows, all from one sample in a study of T cell changes during pregnancy in multiple sclerosis. Method: immunoSEQ multiplex PCR; TCRdb's copy keeps in-frame clones and lacks some. The data hold 50,000 or so clones, with roughly nine tenths observed a single time. Sample: CD4+ T cells from peripheral blood mononuclear cells, taken after pregnancy. The receptors here all came from a female donor in good health, enrolled as a control in a pregnancy study. The CDR3 runs from the conserved cysteine through the conserved F or W. A D gene is named only where the DNA matches it firmly. Where a row states a size, it is once, few, many or the class of an expanded clone; other rows omit it.

D	V	size	length	J	DNA	CDR3
TRBD1	TRBV4-3	once	15	TRBJ2-5	TGCGCCAGCAGCCAAGTTGAGGGACAGGGAGAGACCCAGTACTTC	CASSQVEGQGETQYF
TRBD2	TRBV2	.	17	TRBJ2-5	TGTGTCAAACAAAGGTTTTTGGCGGGGGACGCCCAAGAGACCCAGTACTTC	CVKQRFLAGDAQETQYF
.	TRBV18	.	14	TRBJ2-2	TGTGCCAGTTACGGACAGGAGGGTCCCGGGGAGCTGTTTTTT	CASYGQEGPGELFF
TRBD1	TRBV5-4	.	16	TRBJ1-2	TGTGCCAGCAGCCCCTTGAAGACAGGGGGGAAGGAAGGCTACACCTTC	CASSPLKTGGKEGYTF
.	TRBV20-1	once	11	TRBJ2-7	TGCAGTGCTAAGACAGATGTCGAGCAGTACTTC	CSAKTDVEQYF
TRBD2	TRBV29-1	few	14	TRBJ2-1	TGCAGCGTTGATTCGTGGGGGGGGTACAATGAGCAGTTCTTC	CSVDSWGGYNEQFF
.	TRBV5-1	.	12	TRBJ2-3	TGCGCCAGCGAGGGGGGGAGAGATACGCAGTATTTT	CASEGGRDTQYF
.	TRBV23-1	.	12	TRBJ2-1	TGCGCCAGCAGACTTGGTCACAATGAGCAGTTCTTC	CASRLGHNEQFF
.	TRBV6-6	.	14	TRBJ1-1	TGTGCCAGCAGTTACCGGGGGGGCAAGACTGAAGCTTTCTTT	CASSYRGGKTEAFF
TRBD1	TRBV7-9	.	14	TRBJ1-6	TGTGCCAGCAGACTAGGGGGCAGAGGTTCACCCCTCCACTTT	CASRLGGRGSPLHF
.	TRBV9	.	15	TRBJ2-3	TGTGCCAGCAGCGTAGGGGGCAGACGCACAGATACGCAGTATTTT	CASSVGGRRTDTQYF
.	TRBV6-6	.	16	TRBJ2-4	TGTGCCAGCAGGCTAGAACATCTTGGGGCCAAAAACATTCAGTACTTC	CASRLEHLGAKNIQYF
TRBD1	TRBV29-1	.	15	TRBJ1-2	TGCAGCGTCCTTCCTCAGGGGGGAGCTAACTATGGCTACACCTTC	CSVLPQGGANYGYTF
TRBD1	TRBV7-2	.	15	TRBJ1-2	TGTGCCAGCAGCACCGCAGGGGGCGCAGGGTATGGCTACACCTTC	CASSTAGGAGYGYTF
TRBD1	TRBV5-4	.	16	TRBJ1-4	TGTGCCAGCAGCTTGGGGGGACAGGCGCAAAATGAAAAACTGTTTTTT	CASSLGGQAQNEKLFF
.	TRBV5-4	.	13	TRBJ1-1	TGTGCCAGCAGCTTGGGAGGGTCGGCTGAAGCTTTCTTT	CASSLGGSAEAFF
.	TRBV4-1	.	14	TRBJ1-2	TGCGCCAGCAGCCAAGCGGAGGGATCCTATGGCTACACCTTC	CASSQAEGSYGYTF
TRBD2	TRBV18	.	16	TRBJ2-7	TGTGCCAGCTCACCACCGGGACTAGCGGGGGACTACGAGCAGTACTTC	CASSPPGLAGDYEQYF
.	TRBV4-2	.	18	TRBJ2-3	TGTGCCAGCAGCCAAACTACGGGATCGGCGGGGAGAACAGATACGCAGTATTTT	CASSQTTGSAGRTDTQYF
.	TRBV4-3	.	14	TRBJ1-4	TGCGCCAGCAGCCCGCCGGGACTTGGTGAAAAACTGTTTTTT	CASSPPGLGEKLFF
TRBD2	TRBV7-8	.	16	TRBJ2-7	TGTGCCAGCAGCTTAGGGTCTAGCGGGGGAGCCTACGAGCAGTACTTC	CASSLGSSGGAYEQYF
.	TRBV9	.	14	TRBJ2-5	TGTGCCAGCAGCGTAGGGCGGGTAACAGAGACCCAGTACTTC	CASSVGRVTETQYF
TRBD1	TRBV15	.	18	TRBJ2-5	TGTGCCACTACCGACAGGGGGCCTAGTCTACGGTACCAAGAGACCCAGTACTTC	CATTDRGPSLRYQETQYF
TRBD1	TRBV19	.	15	TRBJ2-5	TGTGCCAGTAGTATCGCGACAGGGACCCAAGAGACCCAGTACTTC	CASSIATGTQETQYF
.	TRBV10-3	.	17	TRBJ2-1	TGTGCCATCCGAAGAGCCCGCAGGGACTTTACCTACAATGAGCAGTTCTTC	CAIRRARRDFTYNEQFF
.	TRBV18	.	14	TRBJ2-5	TGTGCCAGCTCACCATTTACTTCTCCGGAGACCCAGTACTTC	CASSPFTSPETQYF
.	TRBV5-1	.	15	TRBJ2-2	TGCGCCAGCAGGGCTCAGGGGACGGCGGGCGGGGAGCTGTTTTTT	CASRAQGTAGGELFF
TRBD1	TRBV30	.	12	TRBJ1-2	TGTGCCTTGCACTGGGACAGCTATGGCTACACCTTC	CALHWDSYGYTF
.	TRBV14	.	15	TRBJ1-2	TGTGCCAGCAGCCAGATAGGAACACAGGGTGATGGCTACACCTTC	CASSQIGTQGDGYTF
.	TRBV4-3	.	13	TRBJ1-3	TGCGCCAGCAGCCAACACCATTTAGAGGCCATATATTTT	CASSQHHLEAIYF
.	TRBV5-1	.	14	TRBJ2-5	TGCGCCAGCAGCCCAGGACTTTCGCAAGAGACCCAGTACTTC	CASSPGLSQETQYF
TRBD2	TRBV7-2	few	15	TRBJ2-3	TGTGCCAGCAGCCCACCGTGGACTAGTTCAGATACGCAGTATTTT	CASSPPWTSSDTQYF
TRBD1	TRBV5-8	.	14	TRBJ2-7	TGTGCCAGCAGCTTCGGGACAGGATCCTACGAGCAGTACTTC	CASSFGTGSYEQYF
.	TRBV6-5	.	15	TRBJ2-7	TGTGCTAGCATCCACGCCGGCGGCCGCTCCGGCGAGCAGTACTTC	CASIHAGGRSGEQYF
.	TRBV4-3	few	15	TRBJ1-1	TGCGCCAGCAGCCAAGATTGGGCGCGGGGCACTGAAGCTTTCTTT	CASSQDWARGTEAFF
.	TRBV11-1	.	15	TRBJ1-4	TGTGCCAGCAGCTTGGATGGACGGGGGAATGAAAAACTGTTTTTT	CASSLDGRGNEKLFF
.	TRBV4-1	.	16	TRBJ1-2	TGCGCCAGCAGCCAAGATCTGGCAGGGGCTAACTATGGCTACACCTTC	CASSQDLAGANYGYTF
.	TRBV4-1	.	15	TRBJ2-4	TGCGCCAGCAGCCCCGTGGGGCAGGGGTCAAACATTCAGTACTTC	CASSPVGQGSNIQYF
.	TRBV7-9	.	16	TRBJ2-2	TGTGCCAGCAGCCGTCGGGCAGGGAAAAACACCGGGGAGCTGTTTTTT	CASSRRAGKNTGELFF
.	TRBV6-5	once	15	TRBJ1-1	TGTGCCAGCAGCCTCGGACGGCGCCTCGGGGCTGAAGCTTTCTTT	CASSLGRRLGAEAFF
TRBD1	TRBV14	.	14	TRBJ1-1	TGTGCCAGCAGCGTCCGGGACAGGGCGACTGAAGCTTTCTTT	CASSVRDRATEAFF
TRBD1	TRBV5-6	once	14	TRBJ2-5	TGTGCCAGCAGTTCTGCCCCTAGACAGGGGGCCCAGTACTTC	CASSSAPRQGAQYF
TRBD1	TRBV10-2	.	15	TRBJ1-4	TGCGCCAGCAGTGATAACAGGGGGACTAATGAAAAACTGTTTTTT	CASSDNRGTNEKLFF
.	TRBV6-1	.	16	TRBJ1-5	TGTGCCAGCAGTGACGCGCCAGGGGAAGGCAATCAGCCCCAGCATTTT	CASSDAPGEGNQPQHF
TRBD2	TRBV5-1	.	14	TRBJ2-2	TGCGCCAGCGGCGCGGGGGTGCACACCGGGGAGCTGTTTTTT	CASGAGVHTGELFF
.	TRBV28	.	14	TRBJ2-1	TGTGCCAGCAGTTTTTCGCAGGGCTACAATGAGCAGTTCTTC	CASSFSQGYNEQFF
.	TRBV30	.	13	TRBJ1-5	TGTGCCTGGAGTACAGGGTCTTTTTGGCCCCAGCATTTT	CAWSTGSFWPQHF
.	TRBV30	.	16	TRBJ2-4	TGTGCCTGGAGTGTAAGGGGTTCGAGGGCCAAAAACATTCAGTACTTC	CAWSVRGSRAKNIQYF